The present T cell receptor beta chain was sequenced within a study of T cells in Graves' hyperthyroidism and ophthalmopathy. This clonotype was detected a few times. The antigen remains undetermined. From RNA transcripts, TCR beta CDR3 regions were amplified. HTBI primers were employed in a first-round RT-PCR of the TCR CDR3. TCRdb re-derived calls from the multiplex PCR reads in MiXCR, one entry per CDR3 protein. The table lists roughly 700,000 distinct CDR3 sequences, around 15% of them singletons. The germline V gene encodes CDR1 MDHEN and CDR2 SYDVKM. Losses at the gene ends were 5 bases for V and 4 bases for J; bases not matched to a gene: 7. There are 15 residues in the CDR3. General study results and limits: Most thyroid clonotypes expanded above 0.001 were also detected in blood.

This chain connects TRBV28 to TRBJ2-2; 7 bases fit TRBD2. The clonotype was recovered from a woman aged 18-35 years with Graves' hyperthyroidism. Source material: blood. The CDR3 nucleotides read TGTGCCAGCAGTGCGGGAGTAATTTTCACCGGGGAGCTGTTTTTT. Protein sequence: CASSAGVIFTGELFF.